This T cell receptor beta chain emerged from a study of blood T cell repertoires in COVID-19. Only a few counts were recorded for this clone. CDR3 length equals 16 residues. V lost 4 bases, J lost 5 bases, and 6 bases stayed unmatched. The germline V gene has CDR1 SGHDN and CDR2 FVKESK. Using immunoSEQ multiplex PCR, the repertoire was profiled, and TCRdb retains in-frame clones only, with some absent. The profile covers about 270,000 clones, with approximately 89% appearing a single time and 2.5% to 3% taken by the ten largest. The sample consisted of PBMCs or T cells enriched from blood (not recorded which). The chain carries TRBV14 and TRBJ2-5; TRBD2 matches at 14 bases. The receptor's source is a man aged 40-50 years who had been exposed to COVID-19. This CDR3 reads CASSPGLAGGRETQYF. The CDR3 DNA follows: TGTGCCAGCAGCCCTGGACTAGCGGGAGGCCGGGAGACCCAGTACTTC.